The sample holds a few counts of the clone carrying this T cell receptor beta chain. Clones were read by immunoSEQ multiplex PCR, and TCRdb kept only the in-frame ones, dropping some. This sample has approximately 350,000 clones, with more than 75% found just once. This CDR3 is 12 amino acids long. Trimming removed 5 bases at V and 4 bases at J, with 6 bases between. The germline V gene has CDR1 MNHEY and CDR2 SVGAGI. The treatment was: about 20 received Ad26.COV2.S at low or high dose, single or two shots; 5 received placebo; per-sample allocation not given. At day 63 after the first vaccine or placebo injection, samples were drawn. This specimen comes from a study of Ad26.COV2.S vaccination and SARS-CoV-2 variants.

This TCR was sampled from a person between 18 and 65 years old who received the Ad26.COV2.S COVID-19 vaccine or a placebo. V gene TRBV6-5 combines with J gene TRBJ1-3; D may be TRBD1 (5 bases). The sequenced sample was peripheral blood, obtained in a trial of Ad26.COV2.S vaccine versus placebo. CDR3 bases: TGTGCCAGCAGTAGGACAGGAAACACCATATATTTT. This sequence encodes CASSRTGNTIYF.